The 4 T cell receptor beta chains in this list originate from one sample, sequenced in a study of Graves' ophthalmopathy and Graves' hyperthyroidism. From RNA, the CDR3 regions of TCR beta chains were amplified and sequenced. HTBI-primed RT-PCR formed the first round, and a multiplex PCR formed the second. TCRdb recomputed calls from the multiplex PCR reads with MiXCR, one row per CDR3 protein. The repertoire includes hundreds of thousands of distinct CDR3 sequences, around a fifth of them detected once, and 2.5% to 3% sits in the top ten. The specimen was peripheral blood. The receptor set was obtained from a woman between 18 and 29 years old with stable Graves' hyperthyroidism.

The gene calls are TRBV6-1 and TRBJ1-2; no clear D gene. The CDR3 sequence is 11 residues long. CDR1 is MNHNS and CDR2 is SASEGT in the germline V gene. Trimming took off 8 bases at V and 7 bases at J, with 11 bases between the two ends. The DNA of the CDR3 is TGTGCCAGCGGGAATACTGGTGGCTACACCTTC. This codes for CASGNTGGYTF.

In its sample, this clonotype was seen many times. This chain uses TRBV12-3 or TRBV12-4 with TRBJ2-7; weak D call: TRBD2 (5 bases). Trimming stripped 6 bases from V and 4 bases from J, with 10 bases between. This CDR3 region has 12 residues. The DNA for the CDR3 is TGTGCCAGCAGAGCGGACGGATACGAGCAGTACTTC. Amino acid sequence: CASRADGYEQYF.

The genes are TRBV7-8 and TRBJ2-7, with D possibly called TRBD1 or TRBD2 (5 bases each). The J call may be incorrect, as the DNA end agrees better with TRBJ2-5. Germline V gene data show CDR1 as SGHVS and CDR2 as FQNEAQ. The CDR3 runs 13 residues. The DNA for the CDR3 is TGTGCCAGCAGCTTAAATCCGAGGGGGACCCAGTACTTC. This translates into CASSLNPRGTQYF.

This clonotype was counted ten times or more. The V gene is TRBV10-3, the J gene TRBJ2-7, with 11 bases aligning to TRBD2. The CDR3 is made up of 16 amino acids. Per the germline V gene, CDR1 is ENHRY and CDR2 is SYGVKD. Germline trimming cut 6 bases from V and 1 base from J; bases unmatched to any gene: 8. CDR3 amino acids: CAISRLAGSKSYEQYF. CDR3 DNA sequence: TGTGCCATCAGCAGACTAGCGGGATCCAAGTCCTACGAGCAGTACTTC.